One and the same sample provided the 30 T cell receptor beta chains below, sequenced in a study of blood T cells in healthy people across ages. Together with a sample-barcoded 5' primer, a J-beta primer mix was included in a second PCR lasting about 7 to 12 cycles. Using its own MiXCR run on the 5' RACE reads, TCRdb lists one record per CDR3 protein. The data show more than 800,000 distinct CDR3 sequences, 25% to 30% seen once. The source material was blood. These receptors were collected from a woman aged 80 or over in good health.

Only a few counts were recorded for this clonotype. The chain links TRBV30 to TRBJ1-5; D is unresolved. Trimming pared 0 bases from V and 0 bases from J, leaving 3 bases between. From germline, CDR1 is GTSNPN and CDR2 SVGIG (reference sequence). This CDR3 is built from 13 residues. The CDR3 region is CAWSVDSNQPQHF. In DNA, the CDR3 is TGTGCCTGGAGTGTTGATAGCAATCAGCCCCAGCATTTT.

Ten or more counts support this clonotype. This chain joins TRBV4-3 and TRBJ2-5, with 8 positions matching TRBD1. This CDR3 is built from 14 residues. Germline V gives CDR1 LGHNA, CDR2 YSLEER. Unmatched junction bases numbered 4, after V lost 5 bases and J lost 2 bases. In DNA, the CDR3 is TGCGCCAGCAGCAAGGACAGGGTACAAGAGACCCAGTACTTC. Its translation: CASSKDRVQETQYF.

There are a few counts of this clonotype. The rearrangement uses TRBV7-9 and TRBJ2-3; the D gene is possibly TRBD1 (6 bases). CDR1 and CDR2 from the germline V gene are SEHNR and FQNEAQ (reference sequence). Trimming removed 5 bases from V and 3 bases from J, with 15 bases in between. The CDR3 runs 15 residues. CDR3 nucleotides: TGTGCCAGCAGCCGGGACCGGGACAATACAGATACGCAGTATTTT. Encoded protein: CASSRDRDNTDTQYF. The variable domain in full, with the rest retrieved from reference TRBV7-9 and TRBJ2-3, is DTGVSQNPRHKITKRGQNVTFRCDPISEHNRLYWYRQTLGQGPEFLTYFQNEAQLEKSRLLSDRFSAERPKGSFSTLEIQRTEQGDSAMYLCASSRDRDNTDTQYFGPGTRLTVL.

This clonotype has ten or more counts. V is TRBV10-2 and J is TRBJ2-3, with 13 bases aligning to TRBD2. This CDR3 region has 15 residues. CDR1 and CDR2 (germline): WSHSY, SAAADI. Losses at the gene ends were 4 bases for V and 6 bases for J; bases not matched to a gene: 4. The CDR3 coding sequence is TGCGCCAGCAGTGCTGGACTAGCGGGGGTCGATACGCAGTATTTT. It translates to CASSAGLAGVDTQYF.

This clonotype was detected a few times. The rearrangement uses TRBV9 and TRBJ2-2; unclear D gene. Germline V lookup: CDR1 SGDLS, CDR2 YYNGEE. With 0 bases removed from V and 7 bases from J, the gap between germline ends came to 16 bases. The CDR3 runs to 16 residues. CDR3 loop: CASSVAHGRNHGELFF. CDR3 nucleotides: TGTGCCAGCAGCGTAGCTCACGGGCGGAATCACGGGGAGCTGTTTTTT. The variable domain in full, with the rest retrieved from reference TRBV9 and TRBJ2-2, is DSGVTQTPKHLITATGQRVTLRCSPRSGDLSVYWYQQSLDQGLQFLIQYYNGEERAKGNILERFSAQQFPDLHSELNLSSLELGDSALYFCASSVAHGRNHGELFFGEGSRLTVL.

This chain joins TRBV20-1 and TRBJ2-4; D may be TRBD1 or TRBD2 (6 bases each). This CDR3 contains 16 residues. The ends were cut back, 5 bases at V and 1 base at J, with 18 bases in the middle. Germline V gene data show CDR1 as DFQATT and CDR2 as SNEGSKA (reference sequence). CDR3: CSAGGQLGGAKNIQYF. CDR3 bases: TGCAGTGCTGGAGGCCAATTAGGGGGGGCCAAAAACATTCAGTACTTC.

This clonotype has a count of ten or more. The chain carries TRBV18 and TRBJ2-1; 8 bases map to TRBD1. The CDR3 is made up of 12 amino acids. Germline V gene sequence: CDR1 KGHSH, CDR2 LQKENI. V shed 2 bases, J shed 14 bases, and the junction held 5 bases outside the gene matches. The CDR3 is CASSPSGGWEFF. CDR3 DNA sequence: TGTGCCAGCTCACCATCAGGGGGCTGGGAGTTCTTC.

The chain employs TRBV7-8 and TRBJ2-5; 14 bases align to TRBD2. The CDR3 runs 18 residues. Trimming at V came to 1 base and at J to 0 bases, leaving 4 bases not matched to a gene. Germline V gene data show CDR1 as SGHVS and CDR2 as FQNEAQ. DNA of the CDR3: TGTGCCAGCAGCTTAGGGACTAGCGGGGGGTCATACCAAGAGACCCAGTACTTC. Its protein is CASSLGTSGGSYQETQYF.

On this clonotype: A much larger clone differs from this one at a single base, so this may be a read error. Given the absence of the conserved phenylalanine or tryptophan at the CDR3 end, a read error is likely. This chain joins TRBV15 and TRBJ2-3; possibly TRBD1 or TRBD2 for D (5 bases each). This CDR3 has 14 amino acids. CDR1 and CDR2 from the germline V gene are LNHNV and YYDKDF (reference sequence). V lost 4 bases and J lost 2, with 10 bases in between. The CDR3 DNA reads as TGTGCCACCAGCATCAGAGGGGCCACAGATACGCAGTATTTG. Protein sequence: CATSIRGATDTQYL.

The chain combines TRBV20-1 with TRBJ2-5, with 9 bases fitting TRBD2. The CDR3 loop spans 15 amino acids. The germline gives CDR1 DFQATT, CDR2 SNEGSKA (reference sequence). J gave up 6 bases and V 0 bases, and 8 bases lay outside the gene matches. The CDR3 nucleotides are TGCAGTGCTAGAGAACCGAGCGGGGGGACCCAGACCCAGTACTTC. Translation: CSAREPSGGTQTQYF.

This clonotype was detected many times. The chain recombines TRBV7-2 with TRBJ2-1, with 14 bases identical to TRBD2. V shed 5 bases, J shed 5 bases, and the junction held 5 bases outside the gene matches. The CDR3 loop spans 16 amino acids. CDR1 is SGHTA, CDR2 FQGNSA, per germline. The CDR3 sequence is CASSRLAGGRNNEQFF. DNA for the CDR3: TGTGCCAGCAGCAGACTAGCGGGGGGGAGGAACAATGAGCAGTTCTTC.

The chain couples TRBV6-5 to TRBJ2-2, with TRBD1 identical over 9 bases. Germline V lookup: CDR1 MNHEY, CDR2 SVGAGI. Trimming cost V 2 bases and J 7 bases; bases outside gene matches: 11. This CDR3 is 17 amino acids long. CDR3 DNA: TGTGCCAGCAGTTACCTGGGACAGGGAAAAAATGGCGGGGAGCTGTTTTTT. Translating gives CASSYLGQGKNGGELFF.

Only a few counts were recorded for this clonotype. The rearrangement links TRBV7-2 to TRBJ1-6, with D perhaps matching TRBD1 (5 bases). Germline V gene data show CDR1 as SGHTA and CDR2 as FQGNSA. The length of the CDR3 is 15 residues. V was clipped by 3 bases and J by 10 bases, with 16 bases between them. The CDR3 is CASSFGTSLGSPLHF. The CDR3 bases are TGTGCCAGCAGCTTCGGGACGTCGCTGGGGTCACCCCTCCACTTT.

Points on this clonotype: At one of its ends the junction is not consistent with the germline gene, which may arise from a read error. The rearrangement uses TRBV7-2 and TRBJ2-1; 12 bases match TRBD2. The J call is doubtful: the DNA matches TRBJ2-7 better. This CDR3 is 16 amino acids long. Germline values: CDR1 SGHTA, CDR2 FQGNSA. The CDR3 region is CAGSLPGLAGGNEQYF. The CDR3 region has the DNA TGTGCCGGCAGCTTACCGGGCCTAGCGGGGGGGAATGAGCAGTACTTC.

J is TRBJ2-3 and V is TRBV24-1, with TRBD2 matching 11 bases. V was pared by 3 bases and J by 13 bases, with 5 bases of the junction left unmatched. The CDR3 runs 13 residues. Germline CDR1 and CDR2: KGHDR and SFDVKD. The CDR3 nucleotides are TGTGCCACCAGTGATCTCGTAGCGGGGGGGAAGTATTTT. Amino acids: CATSDLVAGGKYF.

The rearrangement uses TRBV7-8 and TRBJ2-7, with 8 bases lining up with TRBD1. CDR3 length: 17 amino acids. In germline, CDR1 is SGHVS, CDR2 FQNEAQ. J lost 2 bases, V lost 1 base, and 10 bases had no gene match. CDR3 residues: CASSLGILAGGPYEQYF. The CDR3 DNA follows: TGTGCCAGCAGCTTAGGAATCCTCGCAGGGGGCCCCTACGAGCAGTACTTC.

This clonotype has ten or more counts. This chain connects TRBV5-1 to TRBJ1-1, with unresolved D. V shed 6 bases and J shed 3 bases, with 15 bases lying between them. CDR1 is SGHRS, CDR2 YFSETQ, per germline. There are 14 residues in the CDR3. CDR3 sequence (DNA): TGCGCCAGCACCCGAACAGCGGCGGACACTGAAGCTTTCTTT. Translated: CASTRTAADTEAFF.

Regarding this clonotype: A much larger clone lies a single base off, so this may be a read error. This chain joins TRBV28 and TRBJ2-4; D is possibly TRBD1 (6 bases). The last part of the DNA fits TRBJ2-7 better; the J call may be wrong. The germline V gene encodes CDR1 MDHEN and CDR2 SYDVKM. The CDR3 extends over 14 amino acids. In nucleotides, the CDR3 is TGTGCCTGCAGTTTTCAGGGGTTCACCTACGAGCAGTACTTC. It codes for CACSFQGFTYEQYF.

This clonotype was seen only a few times. The chain combines TRBV5-6 with TRBJ1-1; D is unclear. V was cut by 1 base and J by 7 bases, with 11 bases left in between. The CDR3 loop spans 13 amino acids. Germline assignment: CDR1 SGHDT and CDR2 YYEEEE. The CDR3 reads CASSLIIANEAFF. CDR3 coding DNA: TGTGCCAGCAGCTTGATAATTGCGAATGAAGCTTTCTTT.

The rearrangement joins TRBV20-1 to TRBJ2-3; 9 nucleotides match TRBD2. The CDR3 spans 15 residues. The V gene's germline CDR1 is DFQATT and CDR2 SNEGSKA (reference sequence). Trimming removed 1 base from V and 4 bases from J; junction bases left unmatched: 6. The CDR3 loop reads CSARGFSGSPDTQYF. The DNA for the CDR3 is TGCAGTGCTAGAGGATTTAGCGGGAGCCCAGATACGCAGTATTTT.

This chain joins TRBV18 and TRBJ1-2, with D possibly TRBD1 on 5 matching bases. The CDR3 consists of 15 residues. Germline V gene lookup returns CDR1 KGHSH and CDR2 LQKENI. V was clipped by 3 bases and J by 3 bases, with 14 bases between them. The CDR3 coding sequence is TGTGCCAGCTCACCGGAGGGACTCCCCCACTATGGCTACACCTTC. It yields the protein CASSPEGLPHYGYTF.

A few counts support this clonotype. The chain carries TRBV20-1 and TRBJ1-1, with 10 bases that match TRBD1. CDR1 and CDR2 (germline): DFQATT, SNEGSKA (reference sequence). The CDR3 has 14 amino acids. J gave up 1 base and V 5 bases, and 4 bases lay outside the gene matches. CDR3 region: CSAPGTGANTEAFF. The CDR3 nucleotides are TGCAGTGCTCCTGGGACAGGGGCGAACACTGAAGCTTTCTTT.

This clonotype was counted at least ten times. The chain employs TRBV12-3 or TRBV12-4 and TRBJ2-2; 8 bases map to TRBD1. The CDR3 extends over 14 amino acids. V dropped 11 bases and J dropped 1; count of bases not matched to a gene: 6. The CDR3 DNA is TGTGCCTCGTGGGACAGGATGAACACCGGGGAGCTGTTTTTT. Translating it yields CASWDRMNTGELFF.

This clonotype was observed many times. V usage is TRBV7-2 and J usage is TRBJ2-5; 8 bases agree with TRBD1. With 10 bases clipped from V and 5 bases from J, the junction kept 9 bases outside the gene matches. The CDR3 consists of 13 residues. Germline assignment: CDR1 SGHTA and CDR2 FQGNSA. CDR3 DNA: TGTGCCACAAGACAGGGGAGTGCCGAGACCCAGTACTTC. It yields the protein CATRQGSAETQYF.

In this sample, this clonotype turned up many times. This chain links TRBV18 with TRBJ2-5; 9 nucleotides align to TRBD2. V lost 3 bases to trimming and J lost 6 bases; unmatched junction nucleotides: 8. The V gene's germline CDR1 is KGHSH and CDR2 LQKENI. The CDR3 consists of 15 residues. For the CDR3, the DNA is TGTGCCAGCTCACCGGGACTAGCAGGTTTGAAGACCCAGTACTTC. This translates into CASSPGLAGLKTQYF.

This clonotype was detected a few times. This chain connects TRBV10-3 to TRBJ2-3, with D uncertain. Germline CDR1 ENHRY, CDR2 SYGVKD. The CDR3 runs to 18 residues. V dropped 6 bases and J dropped 2 bases, with 24 bases sitting between them. CDR3 in DNA: TGTGCCATCAGCGAACCTCACCTCCTGACGGGCCTCACAGATACGCAGTATTTT. This encodes CAISEPHLLTGLTDTQYF.

This clonotype was seen ten or more times. The chain combines TRBV10-2 with TRBJ2-7; D is perhaps TRBD1 (5 bases). V gave up 4 bases and J gave up 5 bases, with 15 bases separating them. Germline lookup yields CDR1 WSHSY and CDR2 SAAADI. The CDR3 extends over 14 amino acids. The CDR3 region has the DNA TGCGCCAGCAGTGGGCAGGGCCCTCCTAACGAGCAGTACTTC. Protein product: CASSGQGPPNEQYF.

The genes are TRBV28 and TRBJ1-6, with 7 positions matching TRBD1. Trimming at V came to 6 bases and at J to 7 bases, leaving 15 bases not matched to a gene. Germline CDR1 is MDHEN and CDR2 is SYDVKM. This CDR3 is 17 amino acids long. The CDR3 nucleotides read TGTGCCAGCAGGCTTATGTCCCGGGACAGAGCAAATTCACCCCTCCACTTT. Translating gives CASRLMSRDRANSPLHF. Variable domain in full (rest from reference TRBV28 and TRBJ1-6): DVKVTQSSRYLVKRTGEKVFLECVQDMDHENMFWYRQDPGLGLRLIYFSYDVKMKEKGDIPEGYSVSREKKERFSLILESASTNQTSMYLCASRLMSRDRANSPLHFGNGTRLTVT.

Turning to this clonotype: Since the CDR3 does not end with the conserved phenylalanine or tryptophan, this likely comes from a read error. This chain links TRBV30 with TRBJ1-5; possible D gene TRBD1, 5 bases. V was clipped by 1 base and J by 4 bases, with 14 bases between them. Germline lookup yields CDR1 GTSNPN and CDR2 SVGIG (reference sequence). The CDR3 is 15 amino acids. The CDR3 DNA is TGTGCCTGGAGTGGTTCAGGGATGTATAATCAGCCCCAGCATGTT. This codes for CAWSGSGMYNQPQHV.

This clonotype has just a few counts. CDR3 sequence: CASRPITLYNEQFF. As DNA, the CDR3 is TGTGCCAGCAGGCCAATCACCCTCTACAATGAGCAGTTCTTC. The rearrangement uses TRBV6-5 and TRBJ2-1; unclear D gene. The CDR3 consists of 14 residues. V was cut by 6 bases and J by 3 bases, with 12 bases left in between. Germline V lookup: CDR1 MNHEY, CDR2 SVGAGI.